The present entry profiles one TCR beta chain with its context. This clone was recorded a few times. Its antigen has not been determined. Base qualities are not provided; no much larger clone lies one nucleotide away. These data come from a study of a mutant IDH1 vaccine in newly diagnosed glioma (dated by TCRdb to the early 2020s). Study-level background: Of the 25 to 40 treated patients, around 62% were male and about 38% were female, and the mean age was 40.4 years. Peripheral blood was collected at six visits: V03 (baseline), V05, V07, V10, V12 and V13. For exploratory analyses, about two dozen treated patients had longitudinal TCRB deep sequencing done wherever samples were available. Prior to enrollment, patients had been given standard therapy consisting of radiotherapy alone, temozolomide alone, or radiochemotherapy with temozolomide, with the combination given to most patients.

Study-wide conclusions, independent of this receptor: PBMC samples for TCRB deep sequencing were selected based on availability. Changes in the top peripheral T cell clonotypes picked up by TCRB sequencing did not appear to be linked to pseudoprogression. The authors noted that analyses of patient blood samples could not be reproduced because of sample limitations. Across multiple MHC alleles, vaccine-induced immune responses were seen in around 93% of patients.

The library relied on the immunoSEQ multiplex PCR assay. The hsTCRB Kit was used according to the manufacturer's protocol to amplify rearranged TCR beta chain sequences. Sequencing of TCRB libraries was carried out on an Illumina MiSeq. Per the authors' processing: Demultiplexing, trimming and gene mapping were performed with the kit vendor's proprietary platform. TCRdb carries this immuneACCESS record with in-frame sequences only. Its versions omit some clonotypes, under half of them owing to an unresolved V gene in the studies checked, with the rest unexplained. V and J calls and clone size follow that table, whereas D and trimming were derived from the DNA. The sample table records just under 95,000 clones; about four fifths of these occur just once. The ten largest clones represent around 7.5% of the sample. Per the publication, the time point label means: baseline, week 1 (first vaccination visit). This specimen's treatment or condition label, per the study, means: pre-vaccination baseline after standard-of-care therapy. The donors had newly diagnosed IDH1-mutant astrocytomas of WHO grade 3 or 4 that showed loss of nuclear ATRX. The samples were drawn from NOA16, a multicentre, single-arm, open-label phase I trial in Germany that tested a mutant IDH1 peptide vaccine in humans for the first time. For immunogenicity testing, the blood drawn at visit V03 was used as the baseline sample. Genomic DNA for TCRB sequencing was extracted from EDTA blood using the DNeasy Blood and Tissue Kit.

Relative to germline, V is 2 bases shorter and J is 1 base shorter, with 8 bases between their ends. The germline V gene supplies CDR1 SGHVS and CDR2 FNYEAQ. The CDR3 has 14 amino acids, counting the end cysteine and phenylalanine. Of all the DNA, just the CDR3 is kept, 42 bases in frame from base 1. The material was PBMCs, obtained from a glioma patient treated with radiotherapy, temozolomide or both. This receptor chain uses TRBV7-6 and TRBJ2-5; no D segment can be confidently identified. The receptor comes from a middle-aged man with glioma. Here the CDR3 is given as CASSLNLGQETQYF. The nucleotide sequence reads TGTGCCAGCAGCTTAAACTTGGGCCAAGAGACCCAGTACTTC.